A selection of T cell receptor beta chains follows, all from one sample in a study of T cells in Graves' hyperthyroidism and ophthalmopathy. A single record per CDR3 protein comes from TCRdb applying MiXCR to the multiplex PCR reads. The table includes approximately 700,000 distinct CDR3 sequences, over 40% detected once. The sequenced material came from peripheral blood or thyroid tissue (not recorded which). These receptors were collected from an adult man with Graves' disease, either hyperthyroidism or ophthalmopathy (not recorded which). CDR3s include the opening cysteine and the closing phenylalanine or tryptophan. The D gene is left open where the match is weak. The size entry is marked missing in some rows and otherwise reads once, few, many or a size class.

size: many
J: TRBJ2-5
D: TRBD2
V: TRBV10-3
length: 18
DNA: TGTGCCATCAGCCAACCGGGACTAGCCGAATTGGGTAAAGAGACCCAGTACTTC
CDR3: CAISQPGLAELGKETQYF

size: .
J: TRBJ1-4
D: .
V: TRBV20-1
length: 14
DNA: TGCAGTGCTAGACGCGAGGGCTTACTCGAAAAACTGTTTTTT
CDR3: CSARREGLLEKLFF

size: many
J: TRBJ1-1
D: .
V: TRBV12-3/TRBV12-4
length: 15
DNA: TGTGCCAGCAGCCCGATTGGGGGTGGGAACACTGAAGCTTTCTTT
CDR3: CASSPIGGGNTEAFF

size: many
J: TRBJ1-6
D: .
V: TRBV2
length: 14
DNA: TGTGCCAGCAGACTGGGACTGAGAAATTCACCCCTCCACTTT
CDR3: CASRLGLRNSPLHF

size: .
J: TRBJ2-2
D: .
V: TRBV9
length: 17
DNA: TGTGCCAGCAGCTCCCCCTCCCGGAGGGCCTCCACCGGGGAGCTGTTTTTT
CDR3: CASSSPSRRASTGELFF

size: .
J: TRBJ1-6
D: .
V: TRBV2
length: 14
DNA: TGTGCCAGCAGAGGGGTCTACTATAATTCACCCCTCCACTTT
CDR3: CASRGVYYNSPLHF

size: few
J: TRBJ1-3
D: .
V: TRBV7-2
length: 16
DNA: TGTGCCAGCAGCTTAGGTCGCCGGTCCTCTGGAAACACCATATATTTT
CDR3: CASSLGRRSSGNTIYF

size: .
J: TRBJ2-5
D: TRBD2
V: TRBV7-6
length: 16
DNA: TGTGCCAGCAGCGTTACTAGCGGGGGTTCAACGGAGACCCAGTACTTC
CDR3: CASSVTSGGSTETQYF

size: .
J: TRBJ2-5
D: TRBD1
V: TRBV9
length: 15
DNA: TGCGCCAGCAGACGTGACAGGGGGATTCGGGAGACCCAGTACTTC
CDR3: CASRRDRGIRETQYF

size: few
J: TRBJ1-3
D: .
V: TRBV5-1
length: 15
DNA: TGCGCCAGCAGCTTGGTACCAGAATCTGGAAACACCATATATTTT
CDR3: CASSLVPESGNTIYF

size: few
J: TRBJ1-1
D: .
V: TRBV7-2
length: 15
DNA: TGTGCCAGCAGCACCTCGGCCCAGGGTAGGGCTGAAGCTTTCTTT
CDR3: CASSTSAQGRAEAFF

size: .
J: TRBJ2-7
D: .
V: TRBV29-1
length: 15
DNA: TGCAGCGTTCTAACTAGCGGGACAGGGGGTGGTGAGCAGTACTTC
CDR3: CSVLTSGTGGGEQYF

size: many
J: TRBJ1-6
D: TRBD1
V: TRBV5-1
length: 14
DNA: TGCGCCAGCAGCTTGGAGGGGGCTCTGTCACCCCTCCACTTT
CDR3: CASSLEGALSPLHF

size: .
J: TRBJ2-6
D: .
V: TRBV6-4
length: 13
DNA: TGTGCCAGCAGTGATCGAGGGAGTAACGTCCTGACTTTC
CDR3: CASSDRGSNVLTF

size: .
J: TRBJ2-7
D: TRBD2
V: TRBV7-7
length: 15
DNA: TGTGCTAGCAGCTTCGCGGCTCGGGGGGACTACGAGCAGTACTTC
CDR3: CASSFAARGDYEQYF

size: few
J: TRBJ1-1
D: .
V: TRBV6-1
length: 14
DNA: TGTGCCAGCAGTGAAGGGGGTGCCGGGGTTCGGGCTTTCTTT
CDR3: CASSEGGAGVRAFF

size: .
J: TRBJ1-2
D: TRBD1
V: TRBV10-1
length: 15
DNA: TGCGCCAGCAGTTATCGCGGGACAGGGGTTCGTGGCTACACCTTC
CDR3: CASSYRGTGVRGYTF

size: .
J: TRBJ1-5
D: TRBD1
V: TRBV29-1
length: 13
DNA: TGCAGCGTTGGGGGACAGGGCGATGAGCCCCAGCATTTT
CDR3: CSVGGQGDEPQHF

size: .
J: TRBJ2-5
D: .
V: TRBV5-1
length: 15
DNA: TGCGCCAGCAGCTTGAGCAGGGGCGGAGGCGAGACCCAGTACTTC
CDR3: CASSLSRGGGETQYF

size: few
J: TRBJ1-5
D: .
V: TRBV24-1
length: 16
DNA: TGTGCCAGCTCACCACAGGGAGGGTTCGGCAATCAGCCCCAGCATTTT
CDR3: CASSPQGGFGNQPQHF

size: few
J: TRBJ1-5
D: .
V: TRBV20-1
length: 12
DNA: TGCAGTGCTAGGGAACCCAATCAGCCCCAGCATTTT
CDR3: CSAREPNQPQHF

size: .
J: TRBJ1-1
D: TRBD1
V: TRBV29-1
length: 13
DNA: TGCAGCGTACGGGACAGGGGGCGGGATGAAGCTTTCTTT
CDR3: CSVRDRGRDEAFF

size: few
J: TRBJ1-5
D: TRBD1
V: TRBV19
length: 16
DNA: TGTGCCAGTAGTAACCGACAGGGAAGAGGCAATCAGCCCCAGCATTTT
CDR3: CASSNRQGRGNQPQHF

size: .
J: TRBJ1-3
D: .
V: TRBV5-4
length: 14
DNA: TGTGCCAGCAGCTTGCCCGGGCCAGGAAACACCATATATTTT
CDR3: CASSLPGPGNTIYF

size: many
J: TRBJ1-6
D: .
V: TRBV5-1
length: 15
DNA: TGCGCCAGCAGCTTGGAAGCCGAGGGGAATTCACCCCTCCACTTT
CDR3: CASSLEAEGNSPLHF

size: .
J: TRBJ1-6
D: TRBD1
V: TRBV29-1
length: 13
DNA: TGCAGCGTCCGACAGGGGGCTGGATCACCCCTCCACTTT
CDR3: CSVRQGAGSPLHF

size: .
J: TRBJ1-6
D: TRBD1
V: TRBV2
length: 12
DNA: TGTGCCAGCAGATCAGGGGGCTCACCCCTCCACTTT
CDR3: CASRSGGSPLHF

size: .
J: TRBJ2-7
D: .
V: TRBV2
length: 13
DNA: TGTGCCAGCAGTTTAACAGGGCACTACGAGCAGTACTTC
CDR3: CASSLTGHYEQYF

size: .
J: TRBJ1-1
D: .
V: TRBV2
length: 14
DNA: TGTGCCAGCAGTGAAGTGAGAGTGAACACTGAAGCTTTCTTT
CDR3: CASSEVRVNTEAFF

size: many
J: TRBJ1-3
D: .
V: TRBV7-2
length: 11
DNA: TGTGCCAGCATAGGAGGCCGCACCATATATTTT
CDR3: CASIGGRTIYF

size: .
J: TRBJ2-6
D: TRBD1
V: TRBV7-9
length: 18
DNA: TGTGCCAGCAGCCTACGCGGACAGGGGAACTCTGGGGCCAACGTCCTGACTTTC
CDR3: CASSLRGQGNSGANVLTF

size: few
J: TRBJ2-7
D: .
V: TRBV10-3
length: 11
DNA: TGTGCCATCAGTGAGTCTAACGAGCAGTACTTC
CDR3: CAISESNEQYF

size: few
J: TRBJ2-5
D: TRBD2
V: TRBV12-3/TRBV12-4
length: 16
DNA: TGTGCCAGCAGTCCTCTAGCGGGGCTGTACCAAGAGACCCAGTACTTC
CDR3: CASSPLAGLYQETQYF

size: .
J: TRBJ1-1
D: .
V: TRBV29-1
length: 16
DNA: TGCAGCGTTGAAGTCCCAAGGTCATCCATGAACACTGAAGCTTTCTTT
CDR3: CSVEVPRSSMNTEAFF

size: .
J: TRBJ1-5
D: .
V: TRBV20-1
length: 13
DNA: TGCAGTGCTAGCTTGGGGTTGGATCAGCCCCAGCATTTT
CDR3: CSASLGLDQPQHF

size: .
J: TRBJ2-5
D: .
V: TRBV12-3/TRBV12-4
length: 15
DNA: TGTGCCAGCAGTTTAACGCGGACAGCCCAAGAGACCCAGTACTTC
CDR3: CASSLTRTAQETQYF

size: .
J: TRBJ1-2
D: .
V: TRBV7-2
length: 13
DNA: TGTGCCAGCAGATACGGGACTGACTATGGCTACACCTTC
CDR3: CASRYGTDYGYTF